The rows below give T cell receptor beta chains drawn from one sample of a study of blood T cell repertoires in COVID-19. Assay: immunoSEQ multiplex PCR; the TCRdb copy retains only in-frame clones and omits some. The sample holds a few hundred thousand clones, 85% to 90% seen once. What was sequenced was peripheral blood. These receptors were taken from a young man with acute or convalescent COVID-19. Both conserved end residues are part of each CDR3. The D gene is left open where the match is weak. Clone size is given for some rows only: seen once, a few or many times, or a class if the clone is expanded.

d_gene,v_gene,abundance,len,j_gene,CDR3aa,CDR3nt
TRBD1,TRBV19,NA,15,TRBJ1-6,CASSGQGAGNSPLHF,TGTGCCAGTAGTGGACAGGGGGCGGGTAATTCACCCCTCCACTTT
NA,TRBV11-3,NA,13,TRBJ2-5,CASSPSPGETQYF,TGTGCCAGCAGCCCGAGTCCGGGGGAGACCCAGTACTTC
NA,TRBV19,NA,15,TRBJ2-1,CASSILQGPYNEQFF,TGTGCCAGTAGTATTTTGCAGGGCCCCTACAATGAGCAGTTCTTC
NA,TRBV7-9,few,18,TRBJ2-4,CASSPRVGTPGGKNIQYF,TGTGCCAGCAGCCCACGAGTGGGTACCCCCGGGGGCAAAAACATTCAGTACTTC
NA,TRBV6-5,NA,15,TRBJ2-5,CASSIGLPRTETQYF,TGTGCCAGCAGTATAGGACTGCCAAGGACCGAGACCCAGTACTTC
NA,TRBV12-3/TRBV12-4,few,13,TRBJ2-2,CASSLSSPPELFF,TGTGCCAGCAGTTTAAGCTCGCCCCCGGAGCTGTTTTTT
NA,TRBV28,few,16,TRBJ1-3,CASREGQFLSGNTIYF,TGTGCCAGCAGAGAGGGACAATTTTTATCTGGAAACACCATATATTTT
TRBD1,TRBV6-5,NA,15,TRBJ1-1,CASSYGRTGFTEAFF,TGTGCCAGCAGTTACGGGAGGACAGGGTTCACTGAAGCTTTCTTT
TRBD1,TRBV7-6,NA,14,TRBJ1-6,CASSPTGFNSPLHF,TGTGCCAGCAGCCCGACAGGGTTTAATTCACCCCTCCACTTT
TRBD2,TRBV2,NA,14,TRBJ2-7,CASITGTRSYEQYF,TGTGCCAGCATTACCGGGACTAGGTCCTACGAGCAGTACTTC
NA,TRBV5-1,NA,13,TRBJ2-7,CASSLIQGYEQYF,TGCGCCAGCAGCTTAATTCAGGGGTACGAGCAGTACTTC
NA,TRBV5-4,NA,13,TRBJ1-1,CASSLGLPTEAFF,TGTGCCAGCAGCTTGGGGCTTCCCACTGAAGCTTTCTTT
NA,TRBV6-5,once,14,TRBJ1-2,CASSYTVTNYGYTF,TGTGCCAGCAGCTATACGGTTACTAACTATGGCTACACCTTC
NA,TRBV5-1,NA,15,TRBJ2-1,CASRPAVSGYNEQFF,TGCGCCAGCAGGCCGGCTGTATCAGGGTACAATGAGCAGTTCTTC
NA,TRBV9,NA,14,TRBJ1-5,CASSVEQGGQPQHF,TGTGCCAGCAGCGTAGAGCAGGGAGGTCAGCCCCAGCATTTT
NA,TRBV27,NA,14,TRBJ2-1,CASSSGEPYNEQFF,TGTGCCAGCAGTAGTGGGGAGCCATACAATGAGCAGTTCTTC
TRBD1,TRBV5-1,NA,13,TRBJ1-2,CASNRGPNYGYTF,TGCGCCAGTAACAGGGGTCCAAACTATGGCTACACCTTC
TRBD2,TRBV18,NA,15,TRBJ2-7,CASSPQVASGYEQYF,TGTGCCAGCTCACCACAGGTGGCTAGCGGATACGAGCAGTACTTC
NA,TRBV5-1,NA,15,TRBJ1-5,CASSLVAGTNQPQHF,TGCGCCAGCAGCTTGGTCGCGGGGACGAATCAGCCCCAGCATTTT
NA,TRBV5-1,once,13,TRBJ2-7,CASSLGQSYEQYF,TGCGCCAGCAGCTTGGGGCAGTCTTACGAGCAGTACTTC
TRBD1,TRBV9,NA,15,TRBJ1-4,CASSANRGTSEKLFF,TGTGCCAGCAGCGCGAACAGGGGCACCTCAGAAAAACTGTTTTTT
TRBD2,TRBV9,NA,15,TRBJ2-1,CASSAGLAGNNEQFF,TGTGCCAGCAGCGCGGGACTAGCGGGCAACAATGAGCAGTTCTTC
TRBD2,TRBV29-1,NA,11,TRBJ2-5,CSVLSGWTQYF,TGCAGCGTTCTTAGCGGGTGGACCCAGTACTTC
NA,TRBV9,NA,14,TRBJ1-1,CASSVASVNTEAFF,TGTGCCAGCAGCGTAGCGAGCGTGAACACTGAAGCTTTCTTT